This entry lists 19 T cell receptor beta chains sequenced from one sample in a study of siplizumab effects on memory and regulatory T cells. Only in-frame clones appear in the TCRdb table, and some are missing; sequencing was by immunoSEQ multiplex PCR. This table holds over 60,000 clones, about 89% found once. The sample consisted of CD8+ T cells sorted from blood. The receptors come from a human donor in good health.

The rearrangement links TRBV5-1 to TRBJ1-1; no definite D call. The CDR3 runs 12 residues. Germline-derived CDR1 and CDR2 are SGHRS and YFSETQ. V lost 2 bases, J lost 5 bases, and 7 bases lay in between. This CDR3 reads CASSFLGTEAFF. In DNA form, the CDR3 reads TGCGCCAGCAGCTTTTTAGGGACTGAAGCTTTCTTT.

V usage is TRBV4-2 and J usage is TRBJ2-1, with TRBD2 matching 9 bases. Germline CDR1 and CDR2: LGHNA and YNFKEQ. V shed 0 bases, J shed 5 bases, and the junction held 5 bases outside the gene matches. This CDR3 is 16 amino acids long. The CDR3: CASSQDPSGVDNEQFF. The DNA of the CDR3 is TGTGCCAGCAGCCAAGACCCTAGCGGGGTTGACAATGAGCAGTTCTTC.

The chain employs TRBV18 and TRBJ2-3; 11 bases fit TRBD2. The CDR3 runs 16 residues. Germline values: CDR1 KGHSH, CDR2 LQKENI. V lost 7 bases to trimming and J lost 2 bases; unmatched junction nucleotides: 8. CDR3 residues: CASFQGTSGFTDTQYF. DNA for the CDR3: TGTGCCAGCTTTCAAGGGACTAGCGGATTCACAGATACGCAGTATTTT.

This chain joins TRBV29-1 and TRBJ2-1, with 8 positions matching TRBD1. Germline V lookup: CDR1 SQVTM, CDR2 ANQGSEA. CDR3 length: 13 residues. Trimming cost V 3 bases and J 3 bases; bases outside gene matches: 1. CDR3 DNA: TGCAGCGTTGAGGGACAGGTCTACAATGAGCAGTTCTTC. It codes for CSVEGQVYNEQFF.

The V gene is TRBV15, the J gene TRBJ1-2; D call uncertain. There are 11 residues in the CDR3. Looked up from germline, CDR1 is LNHNV and CDR2 is YYDKDF (reference sequence). Trimming pared 5 bases from V and 7 bases from J, leaving 8 bases between. The DNA for the CDR3 is TGTGCCACCAGCGAGGCGCGTGGCTACACCTTC. It yields the protein CATSEARGYTF.

This clone was seen a single time. V usage is TRBV5-4 and J usage is TRBJ1-2; D may be TRBD1 (5 bases). Germline-derived CDR1 and CDR2 are SGHNT and YYREEE (reference sequence). The CDR3 is 13 residues long. Trimming took 3 bases from V and 5 from J, leaving 11 bases between them. CDR3 coding DNA: TGTGCCAGCAGCTGGGGGTCGGTATATGGCTACACCTTC. Its translation: CASSWGSVYGYTF.

This sequence joins TRBV7-7 and TRBJ2-5; TRBD2 agrees at 13 bases. The CDR3 runs 15 residues. V trimming: 5 bases; J trimming: 5 bases; junction bases outside the gene matches: 5. Germline CDR1 reads SSHAT; CDR2 reads FNYEAQ (reference sequence). DNA of the CDR3: TGTGCCAGCAGCACCACTAGCGGGGGGGCGGAGACCCAGTACTTC. Protein: CASSTTSGGAETQYF. The full variable domain, rest sourced from reference TRBV7-7 and TRBJ2-5, is GAGVSQSPRYKVTKRGQDVTLRCDPISSHATLYWYQQALGQGPEFLTYFNYEAQPDKSGLPSDRFSAERPEGSISTLTIQRTEQRDSAMYRCASSTTSGGAETQYFGPGTRLLVL.

The chain recombines TRBV19 with TRBJ2-1; D gene unclear. Germline loops: CDR1 LNHDA, CDR2 SQIVND (reference sequence). Trimming took 5 bases from V and 2 from J, leaving 10 bases between them. The CDR3 is 14 amino acids. CDR3 region: CASSHRAAYNEQFF. CDR3 DNA: TGTGCCAGTAGTCACCGGGCAGCCTACAATGAGCAGTTCTTC.

The gene calls are TRBV4-1 and TRBJ2-1; 11 nucleotides line up with TRBD2. The CDR3 extends over 15 amino acids. The V and J ends lost 1 base and 9 bases, in that order; junction bases with no gene match: 5. CDR1 is MGHRA, CDR2 YSYEKL, per germline. In DNA, the CDR3 is TGCGCCAGCAGCCAAGTACTAGCGGGGGCCATTGAGCAGTTCTTC. As protein: CASSQVLAGAIEQFF.

This rearrangement joins TRBV2 to TRBJ2-5; D is uncertain. The V end was cut by 10 bases, the J end by 5 bases, with 14 bases between. Germline V gene sequence: CDR1 SNHLY, CDR2 FYNNEI. This CDR3 region has 12 residues. The CDR3 reads CATQTSVETQYF. In DNA form, the CDR3 reads TGTGCCACCCAAACTTCAGTCGAGACCCAGTACTTC.

This rearrangement joins TRBV7-2 to TRBJ2-5; 13 bases fit TRBD2. V trimming: 5 bases; J trimming: 5 bases; junction bases outside the gene matches: 2. The CDR3 totals 14 residues. The germline CDR1 and CDR2 sequences are SGHTA and FQGNSA. CDR3 in DNA: TGTGCCAGCAGCCAACTAGCGGGGGGGGAGACCCAGTACTTC. Its translation: CASSQLAGGETQYF.

This clone has only a few counts. The chain links TRBV7-9 to TRBJ1-1; D ambiguous. This CDR3 comprises 13 residues. V dropped 5 bases and J dropped 1 base, with 8 bases sitting between them. In germline, CDR1 is SEHNR, CDR2 FQNEAQ (reference sequence). This chain's CDR3 is CASSGRRNTEAFF. The CDR3 DNA reads as TGTGCCAGCAGCGGCAGGAGGAACACTGAAGCTTTCTTT.

The table lists this clone with a count of one. The gene calls are TRBV29-1 and TRBJ2-1; D perhaps matches TRBD1 (5 bases). CDR1 SQVTM and CDR2 ANQGSEA come from the germline V gene. CDR3 length: 13 residues. The ends were cut back, 6 bases at V and 1 base at J, with 10 bases in the middle. CDR3 loop: CSVLRVSYNEQFF. DNA for the CDR3: TGCAGCGTGCTCAGGGTATCCTACAATGAGCAGTTCTTC.

The chain joins TRBV2 to TRBJ2-7; D may correspond to TRBD1 or TRBD2 (5 bases each). The CDR3 is made up of 14 amino acids. V shed 8 bases and J shed 0 bases, with 14 bases lying between them. Germline CDR1 reads SNHLY; CDR2 reads FYNNEI. CDR3: CASFGTFASYEQYF. CDR3 in DNA: TGTGCCAGCTTCGGGACGTTCGCCTCCTACGAGCAGTACTTC.

This clone was detected a few times. The J gene is TRBJ2-3, the V gene TRBV20-1; no reliable D call. The ends were cut back, 2 bases at V and 4 bases at J, with 4 bases in the middle. The CDR3 totals 11 residues. Per the germline V gene, CDR1 is DFQATT and CDR2 is SNEGSKA (reference sequence). The CDR3 nucleotides are TGCAGTGCTAGATACTCAGATACGCAGTATTTT. This sequence encodes CSARYSDTQYF.

V usage is TRBV6-1 and J usage is TRBJ1-3; maybe TRBD1 (5 bases). Germline assignment: CDR1 MNHNS and CDR2 SASEGT. This CDR3 comprises 13 residues. The CDR3 reads CVYSRQGGNTIYF. Written as DNA, the CDR3 is TGTGTCTATTCTAGGCAGGGAGGAAACACCATATATTTT.

The rearrangement uses TRBV9 and TRBJ1-3; D is perhaps TRBD1 (6 bases). The CDR3 covers 15 residues. V gave up 0 bases and J gave up 2 bases, with 9 bases separating them. Per the germline V gene, CDR1 is SGDLS and CDR2 is YYNGEE. CDR3: CASSVEGGAGNTIYF. The CDR3 DNA is TGTGCCAGCAGCGTAGAAGGGGGGGCTGGAAACACCATATATTTT.

The gene calls are TRBV4-1 and TRBJ1-2; D gene ambiguous. The CDR3 loop spans 12 amino acids. Between the trimmed V and J ends, which lost 0 bases and 8 bases, there was a span of 7 bases. CDR1 and CDR2 from the germline V gene are MGHRA and YSYEKL. CDR3 nucleotides: TGCGCCAGCAGCCAAGATCCGTGGGGCTACACCTTC. Translating gives CASSQDPWGYTF.

The chain links TRBV29-1 to TRBJ2-1; D gene unclear. The CDR3 is made up of 11 amino acids. The ends were cut back, 8 bases at V and 5 bases at J, with 10 bases in the middle. Germline V gives CDR1 SQVTM, CDR2 ANQGSEA. The CDR3 spells CSPIQHNEQFF. The DNA for the CDR3 is TGCAGCCCTATTCAGCACAATGAGCAGTTCTTC.